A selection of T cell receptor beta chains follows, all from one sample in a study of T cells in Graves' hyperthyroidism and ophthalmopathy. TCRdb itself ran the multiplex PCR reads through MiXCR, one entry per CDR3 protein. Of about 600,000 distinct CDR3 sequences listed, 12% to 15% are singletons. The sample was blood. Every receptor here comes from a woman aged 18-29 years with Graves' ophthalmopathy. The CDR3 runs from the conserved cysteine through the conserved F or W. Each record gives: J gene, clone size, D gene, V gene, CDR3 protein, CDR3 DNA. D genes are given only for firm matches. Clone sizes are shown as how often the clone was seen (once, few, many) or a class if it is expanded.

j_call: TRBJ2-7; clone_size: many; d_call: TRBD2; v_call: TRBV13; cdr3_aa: CASSIAGSGGSYEQYF; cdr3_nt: TGTGCCAGCAGCATAGCGGGAAGCGGGGGATCCTACGAGCAGTACTTC
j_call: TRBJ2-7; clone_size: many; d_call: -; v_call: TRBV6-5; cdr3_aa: CASSYSRGEQYF; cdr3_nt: TGTGCCAGCAGTTACTCGAGGGGAGAGCAGTACTTC
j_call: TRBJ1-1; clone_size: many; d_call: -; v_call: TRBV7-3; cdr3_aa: CASSSGSSGTEAFF; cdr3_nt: TGTGCCAGCAGCTCGGGATCCTCTGGGACTGAAGCTTTCTTT
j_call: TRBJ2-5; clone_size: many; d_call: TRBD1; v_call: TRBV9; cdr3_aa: CASSVIGQGVGETQYF; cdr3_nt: TGTGCCAGCAGCGTAATCGGACAGGGGGTCGGAGAGACCCAGTACTTC
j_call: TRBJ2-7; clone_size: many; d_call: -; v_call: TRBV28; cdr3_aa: CASSRDVYEQYF; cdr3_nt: TGTGCCAGCAGTCGGGACGTCTACGAGCAGTACTTC
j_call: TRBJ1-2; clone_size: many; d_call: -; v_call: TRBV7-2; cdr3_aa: CASSFMGAVYTF; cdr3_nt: TGTGCCAGCAGCTTTATGGGGGCGGTCTACACCTTC
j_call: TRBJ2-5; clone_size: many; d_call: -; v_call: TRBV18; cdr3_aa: CASSPGTQETQYF; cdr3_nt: TGTGCCAGCAGCCCCGGGACTCAAGAGACCCAGTACTTC
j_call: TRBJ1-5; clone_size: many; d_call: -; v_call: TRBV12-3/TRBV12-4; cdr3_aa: CASSFKGVGPQHF; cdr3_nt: TGTGCCAGCAGTTTCAAGGGGGTAGGGCCCCAGCATTTT
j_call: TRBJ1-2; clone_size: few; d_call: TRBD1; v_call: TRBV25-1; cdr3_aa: CASSEYMWDRDYGYTF; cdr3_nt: TGTGCCAGCAGTGAATATATGTGGGACAGAGACTATGGCTACACCTTC
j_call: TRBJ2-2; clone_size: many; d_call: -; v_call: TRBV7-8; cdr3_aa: CASSSHGGGRYTGELFF; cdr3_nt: TGTGCCAGCAGTTCCCACGGGGGCGGGAGATATACCGGGGAGCTGTTTTTT
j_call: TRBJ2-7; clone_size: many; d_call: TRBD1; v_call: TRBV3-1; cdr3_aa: CASSQSPTGNEQYF; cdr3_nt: TGTGCCAGCAGCCAATCCCCGACAGGGAACGAGCAGTACTTC
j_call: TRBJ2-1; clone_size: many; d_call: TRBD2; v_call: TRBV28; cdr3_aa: CASSKTSGSGNEQFF; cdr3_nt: TGTGCCAGCAGCAAGACTAGCGGGAGTGGCAATGAGCAGTTCTTC
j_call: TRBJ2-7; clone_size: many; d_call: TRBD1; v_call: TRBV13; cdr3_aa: CASSFRTGVISYEQYF; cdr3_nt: TGTGCCAGCAGCTTCCGGACAGGGGTCATCTCCTACGAGCAGTACTTC